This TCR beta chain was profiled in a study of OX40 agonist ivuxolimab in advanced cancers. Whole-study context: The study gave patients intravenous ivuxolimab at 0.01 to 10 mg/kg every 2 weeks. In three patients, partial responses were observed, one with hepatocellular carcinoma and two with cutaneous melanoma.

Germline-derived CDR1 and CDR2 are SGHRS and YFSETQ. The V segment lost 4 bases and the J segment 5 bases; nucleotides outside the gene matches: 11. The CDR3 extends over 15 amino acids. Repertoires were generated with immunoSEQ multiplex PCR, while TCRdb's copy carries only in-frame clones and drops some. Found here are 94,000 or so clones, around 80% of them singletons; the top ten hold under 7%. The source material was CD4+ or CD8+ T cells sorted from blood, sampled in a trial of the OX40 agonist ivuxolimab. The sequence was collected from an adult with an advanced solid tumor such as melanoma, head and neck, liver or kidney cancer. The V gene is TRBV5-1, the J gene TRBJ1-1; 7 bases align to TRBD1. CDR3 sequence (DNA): TGCGCCAGCAGCAACGACCAGGGGGGTAGAACTGAAGCTTTCTTT. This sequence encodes CASSNDQGGRTEAFF.